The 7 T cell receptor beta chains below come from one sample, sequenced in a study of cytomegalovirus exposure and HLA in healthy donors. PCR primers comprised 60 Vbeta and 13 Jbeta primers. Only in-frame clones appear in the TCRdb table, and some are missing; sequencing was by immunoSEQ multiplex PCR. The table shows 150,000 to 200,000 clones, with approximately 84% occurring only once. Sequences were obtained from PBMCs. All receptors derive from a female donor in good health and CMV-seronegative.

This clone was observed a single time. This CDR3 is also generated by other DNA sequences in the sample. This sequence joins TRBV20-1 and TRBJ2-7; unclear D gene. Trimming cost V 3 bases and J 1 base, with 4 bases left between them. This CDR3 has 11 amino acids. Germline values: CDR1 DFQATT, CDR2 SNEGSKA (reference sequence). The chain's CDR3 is CSASPSYEQYF. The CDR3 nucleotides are TGCAGTGCTAGCCCATCCTACGAGCAGTACTTC.

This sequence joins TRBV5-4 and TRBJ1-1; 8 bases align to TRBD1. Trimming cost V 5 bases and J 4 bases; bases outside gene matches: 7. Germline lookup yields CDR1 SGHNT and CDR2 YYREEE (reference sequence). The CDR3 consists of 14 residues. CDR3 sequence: CASRDRDLGTEAFF. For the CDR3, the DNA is TGTGCCAGCAGGGACAGGGATTTGGGCACTGAAGCTTTCTTT.

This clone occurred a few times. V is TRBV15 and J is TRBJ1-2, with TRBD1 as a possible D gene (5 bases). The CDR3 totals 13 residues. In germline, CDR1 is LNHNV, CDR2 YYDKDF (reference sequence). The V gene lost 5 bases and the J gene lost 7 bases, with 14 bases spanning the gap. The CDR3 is CATSPGVRAGYTF. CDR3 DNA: TGTGCCACCAGCCCGGGGGTGAGGGCTGGCTACACCTTC.

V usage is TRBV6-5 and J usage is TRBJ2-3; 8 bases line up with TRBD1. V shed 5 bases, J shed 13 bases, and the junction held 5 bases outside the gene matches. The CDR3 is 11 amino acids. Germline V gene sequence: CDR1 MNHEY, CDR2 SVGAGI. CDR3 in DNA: TGTGCCAGCAGTCAAGGACAGGGAGAGTATTTT. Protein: CASSQGQGEYF.

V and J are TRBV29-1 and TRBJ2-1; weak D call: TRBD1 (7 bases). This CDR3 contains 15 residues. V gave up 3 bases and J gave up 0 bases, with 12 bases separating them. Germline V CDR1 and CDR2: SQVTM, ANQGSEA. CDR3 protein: CSVDAGQSSYNEQFF. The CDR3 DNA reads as TGCAGCGTTGATGCGGGACAGTCCTCCTACAATGAGCAGTTCTTC.

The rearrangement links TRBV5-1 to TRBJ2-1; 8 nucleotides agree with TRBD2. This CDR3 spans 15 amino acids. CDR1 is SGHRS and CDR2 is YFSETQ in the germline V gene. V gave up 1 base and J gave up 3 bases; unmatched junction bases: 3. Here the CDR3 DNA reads TGCGCCAGCAGCTTGATTAGCGGGAACTACAATGAGCAGTTCTTC. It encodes CASSLISGNYNEQFF.

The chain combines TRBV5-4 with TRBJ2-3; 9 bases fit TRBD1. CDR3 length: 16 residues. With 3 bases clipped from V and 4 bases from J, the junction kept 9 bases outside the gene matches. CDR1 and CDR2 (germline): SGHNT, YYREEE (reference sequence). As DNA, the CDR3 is TGTGCCAGCAGCTCTACAGGGGGCGGATTGGCAGATACGCAGTATTTT. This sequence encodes CASSSTGGGLADTQYF.